This record covers a single T cell receptor (beta chain). CDR3 length: 14 amino acids. Trimming removed 1 base from V and 6 bases from J, with 13 bases in between. Germline CDR1 is SQVTM and CDR2 is ANQGSEA. Sequenced by immunoSEQ multiplex PCR; TCRdb stores in-frame clones only, minus some. Seen here are hundreds of thousands of clones, approximately 86% observed once, and the top ten hold roughly 3.1%. The sample comes from a study of blood T cell repertoires in COVID-19. The sample taken for sequencing was peripheral blood. V gene TRBV29-1 combines with J gene TRBJ2-1; the D is unclear. This TCR was recovered from a human donor in a cohort sampled during active COVID-19. The CDR3 sequence is CSVEVVSSANEQFF. The DNA of the CDR3 is TGCAGCGTTGAAGTGGTATCCAGCGCCAATGAGCAGTTCTTC.